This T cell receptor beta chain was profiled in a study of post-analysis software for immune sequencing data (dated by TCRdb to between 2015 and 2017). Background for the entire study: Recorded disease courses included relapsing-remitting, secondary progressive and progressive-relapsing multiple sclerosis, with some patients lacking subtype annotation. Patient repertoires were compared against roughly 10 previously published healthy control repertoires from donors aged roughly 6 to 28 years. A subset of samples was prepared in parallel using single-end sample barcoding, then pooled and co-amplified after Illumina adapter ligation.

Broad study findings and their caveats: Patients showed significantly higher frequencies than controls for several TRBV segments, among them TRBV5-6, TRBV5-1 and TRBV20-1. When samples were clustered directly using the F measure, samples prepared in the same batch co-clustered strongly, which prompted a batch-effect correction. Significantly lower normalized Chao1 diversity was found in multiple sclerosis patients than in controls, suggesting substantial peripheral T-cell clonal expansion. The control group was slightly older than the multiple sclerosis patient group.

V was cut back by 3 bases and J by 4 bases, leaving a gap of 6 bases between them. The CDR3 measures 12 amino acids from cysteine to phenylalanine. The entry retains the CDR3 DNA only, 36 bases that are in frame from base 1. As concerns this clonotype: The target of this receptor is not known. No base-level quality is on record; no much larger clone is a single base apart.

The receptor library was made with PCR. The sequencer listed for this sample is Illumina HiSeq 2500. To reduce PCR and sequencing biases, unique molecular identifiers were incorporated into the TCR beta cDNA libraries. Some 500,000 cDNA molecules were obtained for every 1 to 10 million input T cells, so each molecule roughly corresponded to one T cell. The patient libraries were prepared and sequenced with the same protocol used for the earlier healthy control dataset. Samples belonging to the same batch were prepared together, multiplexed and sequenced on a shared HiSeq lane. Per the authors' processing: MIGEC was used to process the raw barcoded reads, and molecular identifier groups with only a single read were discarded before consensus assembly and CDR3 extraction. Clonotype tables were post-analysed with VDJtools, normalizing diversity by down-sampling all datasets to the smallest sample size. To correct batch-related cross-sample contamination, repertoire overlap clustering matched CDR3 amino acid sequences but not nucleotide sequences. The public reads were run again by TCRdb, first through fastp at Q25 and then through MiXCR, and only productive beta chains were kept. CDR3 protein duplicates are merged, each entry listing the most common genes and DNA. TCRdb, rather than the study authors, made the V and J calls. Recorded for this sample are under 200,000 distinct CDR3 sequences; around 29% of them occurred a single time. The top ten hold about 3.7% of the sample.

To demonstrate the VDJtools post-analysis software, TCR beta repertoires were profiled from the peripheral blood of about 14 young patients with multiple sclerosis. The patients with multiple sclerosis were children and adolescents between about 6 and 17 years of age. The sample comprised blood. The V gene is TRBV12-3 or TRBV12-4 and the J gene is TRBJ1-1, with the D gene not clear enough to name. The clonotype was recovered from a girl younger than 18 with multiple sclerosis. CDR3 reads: CASSFGRTEAFF. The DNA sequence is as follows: TGTGCCAGCAGTTTCGGGCGCACTGAAGCTTTCTTT.